The clone carrying this TCR beta chain was picked up a small number of times. Its antigen is not known. As it was prepared, the TCRbeta library received unique molecular identifiers. Using its own MiXCR run on the PCR reads, TCRdb lists one record per CDR3 protein. This table has about 980,000 distinct CDR3 sequences, around 30% appearing once. This sample is part of a study of T-cell reconstitution after alpha-beta-depleted transplantation in children. Germline trimming cut 4 bases from V and 9 bases from J; bases unmatched to any gene: 11. The V gene's germline CDR1 is SGHTA and CDR2 FQGNSA. This CDR3 comprises 15 residues. Findings and limits, study-wide: The origin of alpha-beta T cells about two months after transplant was reportedly several hundred expanded graft clones.

The chain carries TRBV7-2 and TRBJ2-1; 8 positions agree with TRBD2. The clonotype originates from a boy in the first two years of life who had a stem cell transplant for SCID, so the T cells may come from the graft donor. The sample here was PBMCs, mostly from graft donor cells, taken 360 days after TCRalphabeta/CD19-depleted stem cell transplant. The CDR3 sequence is CASSWYSGELVEQFF. As DNA, the CDR3 is TGTGCCAGCAGCTGGTATAGCGGGGAATTGGTTGAGCAGTTCTTC.